The rows below give T cell receptor beta chains drawn from one sample of a study of PD-1 blockade in classical Hodgkin lymphoma. Here immunoSEQ multiplex PCR was the method, and the copy in TCRdb shows in-frame clones only, minus some. The sample carries roughly 60,000 clones, about 90% recorded once. The source material was peripheral blood mononuclear cells (PBMCs), sampled before the fourth cycle of nivolumab. Receptors were obtained from a human donor with classical Hodgkin lymphoma. The CDR3 runs from the conserved cysteine through the conserved F or W. A D gene is named only where the DNA matches it firmly. Clone size is shown for a subset of rows, as once, few, many or a class of expanded clone.

CDR3aa: CASSPGGGNQPQHF
CDR3nt: TGTGCCAGCAGCCCGGGGGGTGGCAATCAGCCCCAGCATTTT
v_gene: TRBV6-5
len: 14
abundance: -
j_gene: TRBJ1-5
d_gene: -

CDR3aa: CASSLAGGAGYTF
CDR3nt: TGTGCCAGCAGCTTAGCCGGAGGGGCTGGCTACACCTTC
v_gene: TRBV13
len: 13
abundance: -
j_gene: TRBJ1-2
d_gene: -

CDR3aa: CASKIWGEEGYTF
CDR3nt: TGTGCCAGCAAAATCTGGGGGGAAGAAGGCTACACCTTC
v_gene: TRBV2
len: 13
abundance: -
j_gene: TRBJ1-2
d_gene: -

CDR3aa: CASSLMASSTDTQYF
CDR3nt: TGTGCCAGCAGCTTAATGGCCAGTAGCACAGATACGCAGTATTTT
v_gene: TRBV11-2
len: 15
abundance: once
j_gene: TRBJ2-3
d_gene: -

CDR3aa: CASKSTNNSPLHF
CDR3nt: TGTGCCAGCAAGAGCACTAATAATTCACCCCTCCACTTT
v_gene: TRBV25-1
len: 13
abundance: once
j_gene: TRBJ1-6
d_gene: -

CDR3aa: CASTHRPGLTSYEQYF
CDR3nt: TGTGCCAGCACCCACAGACCGGGACTAACGTCCTACGAGCAGTACTTC
v_gene: TRBV21-1
len: 16
abundance: -
j_gene: TRBJ2-7
d_gene: -

CDR3aa: CASSVGGLAGETQYF
CDR3nt: TGTGCCAGCAGCGTAGGCGGACTAGCGGGCGAGACCCAGTACTTC
v_gene: TRBV9
len: 15
abundance: -
j_gene: TRBJ2-5
d_gene: TRBD2

CDR3aa: CASSGTTYEQYF
CDR3nt: TGTGCCAGCTCGGGCACAACCTACGAGCAGTACTTC
v_gene: TRBV18
len: 12
abundance: -
j_gene: TRBJ2-7
d_gene: -

CDR3aa: CASRGVGPKSQPQHF
CDR3nt: TGTGCCAGCCGGGGAGTTGGTCCCAAGAGTCAGCCCCAGCATTTT
v_gene: TRBV6-1
len: 15
abundance: once
j_gene: TRBJ1-5
d_gene: -

CDR3aa: CASSQGHNNSPLHF
CDR3nt: TGCGCCAGCAGCCAAGGACACAATAATTCACCCCTCCACTTT
v_gene: TRBV4-1
len: 14
abundance: -
j_gene: TRBJ1-6
d_gene: -

CDR3aa: CASRRTGDNEQFF
CDR3nt: TGTGCCAGCAGGCGGACAGGGGACAATGAGCAGTTCTTC
v_gene: TRBV7-9
len: 13
abundance: -
j_gene: TRBJ2-1
d_gene: TRBD1

CDR3aa: CASSLGDSSESNQPQHF
CDR3nt: TGTGCCAGCAGTTTAGGGGACAGTTCGGAGAGCAATCAGCCCCAGCATTTT
v_gene: TRBV27
len: 17
abundance: -
j_gene: TRBJ1-5
d_gene: TRBD1

CDR3aa: CASSMGQGMYGNYGYTF
CDR3nt: TGTGCCAGTAGTATGGGTCAGGGGATGTATGGGAACTATGGCTACACCTTC
v_gene: TRBV19
len: 17
abundance: -
j_gene: TRBJ1-2
d_gene: -

CDR3aa: CASSYSRGGTNEQFF
CDR3nt: TGTGCCAGCAGTTACTCCAGGGGAGGTACGAATGAGCAGTTCTTC
v_gene: TRBV6-5
len: 15
abundance: -
j_gene: TRBJ2-1
d_gene: -

CDR3aa: CASSRDGGYEQFF
CDR3nt: TGTGCCAGCTCAAGGGACGGAGGGTACGAGCAGTTCTTC
v_gene: TRBV18
len: 13
abundance: -
j_gene: TRBJ2-1
d_gene: -

CDR3aa: CASSGVDTQYF
CDR3nt: TGCGCCAGCAGCGGGGTAGATACGCAGTATTTT
v_gene: TRBV5-1
len: 11
abundance: -
j_gene: TRBJ2-3
d_gene: -

CDR3aa: CASSRDGGNYNEQFF
CDR3nt: TGCGCCAGCAGCCGAGACGGGGGGAACTACAATGAGCAGTTCTTC
v_gene: TRBV5-1
len: 15
abundance: -
j_gene: TRBJ2-1
d_gene: TRBD2

CDR3aa: CASSESGDRVGYTEAFF
CDR3nt: TGTGCCAGCAGTGAATCGGGTGACAGGGTGGGGTACACTGAAGCTTTCTTT
v_gene: TRBV25-1
len: 17
abundance: -
j_gene: TRBJ1-1
d_gene: TRBD1

CDR3aa: CASSRLAGGSEQYF
CDR3nt: TGTGCCAGCAGCCGACTAGCGGGGGGCAGCGAGCAGTACTTC
v_gene: TRBV7-8
len: 14
abundance: -
j_gene: TRBJ2-7
d_gene: TRBD2

CDR3aa: CASSPAGEEYEKLFF
CDR3nt: TGTGCCAGCAGCCCAGCAGGGGAAGAGTATGAAAAACTGTTTTTT
v_gene: TRBV5-8
len: 15
abundance: -
j_gene: TRBJ1-4
d_gene: -

CDR3aa: CASSDMENEKLFF
CDR3nt: TGCGCCAGCAGTGATATGGAAAATGAAAAACTGTTTTTT
v_gene: TRBV10-2
len: 13
abundance: -
j_gene: TRBJ1-4
d_gene: -

CDR3aa: CASSQRGFNQPQHF
CDR3nt: TGTGCCAGCAGCCAAAGGGGGTTTAATCAGCCCCAGCATTTT
v_gene: TRBV7-8
len: 14
abundance: -
j_gene: TRBJ1-5
d_gene: -

CDR3aa: CAWSSFGQPQHF
CDR3nt: TGTGCCTGGAGTTCGTTCGGTCAGCCCCAGCATTTT
v_gene: TRBV30
len: 12
abundance: once
j_gene: TRBJ1-5
d_gene: -

CDR3aa: CASSSTLGGTDTQYF
CDR3nt: TGTGCCAGCAGCTCGACCCTAGGTGGCACAGATACGCAGTATTTT
v_gene: TRBV7-6
len: 15
abundance: -
j_gene: TRBJ2-3
d_gene: -

CDR3aa: CASSLRVMGNQPQHF
CDR3nt: TGTGCCAGTAGCCTTCGAGTTATGGGCAATCAGCCCCAGCATTTT
v_gene: TRBV19
len: 15
abundance: -
j_gene: TRBJ1-5
d_gene: -

CDR3aa: CASSGIDTGAGGYTF
CDR3nt: TGTGCCAGCAGCGGAATTGATACAGGGGCTGGGGGCTACACCTTC
v_gene: TRBV6-5
len: 15
abundance: once
j_gene: TRBJ1-2
d_gene: TRBD1

CDR3aa: CASLGDFYTGELFF
CDR3nt: TGTGCCAGCCTCGGGGATTTTTACACCGGGGAGCTGTTTTTT
v_gene: TRBV19
len: 14
abundance: once
j_gene: TRBJ2-2
d_gene: -

CDR3aa: CASSLQAGGQQETQYF
CDR3nt: TGTGCCAGCAGCTTACAAGCGGGGGGGCAACAAGAGACCCAGTACTTC
v_gene: TRBV7-6
len: 16
abundance: -
j_gene: TRBJ2-5
d_gene: TRBD2

CDR3aa: CASSPVLAGGQGEQYF
CDR3nt: TGTGCCAGCAGCCCAGTACTAGCGGGGGGGCAGGGCGAGCAGTACTTC
v_gene: TRBV7-2
len: 16
abundance: -
j_gene: TRBJ2-7
d_gene: TRBD2

CDR3aa: CASRSLSYEQYF
CDR3nt: TGTGCCAGCAGGTCTCTTTCCTACGAGCAGTACTTC
v_gene: TRBV6-5
len: 12
abundance: -
j_gene: TRBJ2-7
d_gene: -

CDR3aa: CASSEPGEQFF
CDR3nt: TGTGCCAGCAGTGAACCAGGTGAGCAGTTCTTC
v_gene: TRBV2
len: 11
abundance: -
j_gene: TRBJ2-1
d_gene: -

CDR3aa: CASSLFSRGFYNEQFF
CDR3nt: TGTGCCAGCAGTTTATTCTCGCGGGGGTTCTACAATGAGCAGTTCTTC
v_gene: TRBV25-1
len: 16
abundance: once
j_gene: TRBJ2-1
d_gene: TRBD2

CDR3aa: CASSLGEQGGTYEQYF
CDR3nt: TGCGCCAGCAGCTTGGGAGAGCAGGGGGGTACCTACGAGCAGTACTTC
v_gene: TRBV5-1
len: 16
abundance: once
j_gene: TRBJ2-7
d_gene: -

CDR3aa: CAWSPGTSGSDTQYF
CDR3nt: TGTGCCTGGAGTCCAGGGACTAGCGGATCGGATACGCAGTATTTT
v_gene: TRBV30
len: 15
abundance: -
j_gene: TRBJ2-3
d_gene: TRBD2

CDR3aa: CASSVAGGLAYEQYF
CDR3nt: TGTGCCAGCAGCGTAGCCGGGGGTCTCGCCTACGAGCAGTACTTC
v_gene: TRBV9
len: 15
abundance: -
j_gene: TRBJ2-7
d_gene: -

CDR3aa: CSVATGQGNYGYTF
CDR3nt: TGCAGCGTCGCTACGGGACAGGGCAACTATGGCTACACCTTC
v_gene: TRBV29-1
len: 14
abundance: -
j_gene: TRBJ1-2
d_gene: TRBD1

CDR3aa: CASRLQGRSYEQYF
CDR3nt: TGTGCCAGCAGGCTACAGGGCCGCTCCTACGAGCAGTACTTC
v_gene: TRBV27
len: 14
abundance: -
j_gene: TRBJ2-7
d_gene: -

CDR3aa: CAWSRAGELFF
CDR3nt: TGTGCCTGGAGCAGGGCCGGGGAGCTGTTTTTT
v_gene: TRBV30
len: 11
abundance: -
j_gene: TRBJ2-2
d_gene: -

CDR3aa: CASSENTNTGELFF
CDR3nt: TGCGCCAGCAGTGAAAATACGAACACCGGGGAGCTGTTTTTT
v_gene: TRBV10-2
len: 14
abundance: -
j_gene: TRBJ2-2
d_gene: -

CDR3aa: CAITNPAGGTDTQYF
CDR3nt: TGTGCCATCACTAACCCGGCGGGGGGCACAGATACGCAGTATTTT
v_gene: TRBV10-3
len: 15
abundance: -
j_gene: TRBJ2-3
d_gene: TRBD2

CDR3aa: CASRPRDRGIPYNSPLHF
CDR3nt: TGTGCCAGCAGGCCCCGGGACAGGGGGATCCCCTATAATTCACCCCTCCACTTT
v_gene: TRBV21-1
len: 18
abundance: -
j_gene: TRBJ1-6
d_gene: -

CDR3aa: CASGVRQGIFGYTF
CDR3nt: TGTGCTAGTGGGGTAAGACAGGGAATTTTTGGCTACACCTTC
v_gene: TRBV12-5
len: 14
abundance: -
j_gene: TRBJ1-2
d_gene: TRBD1

CDR3aa: CASSKTGAQETQYF
CDR3nt: TGTGCCAGCAGCAAGACAGGGGCACAAGAGACCCAGTACTTC
v_gene: TRBV27
len: 14
abundance: -
j_gene: TRBJ2-5
d_gene: TRBD1

CDR3aa: CASSLSHEQFF
CDR3nt: TGTGCCAGCAGCTTAAGTCATGAGCAGTTCTTC
v_gene: TRBV7-6
len: 11
abundance: -
j_gene: TRBJ2-1
d_gene: -

CDR3aa: CASSQTATNEKLFF
CDR3nt: TGTGCCAGCAGCCAGACAGCTACGAATGAAAAACTGTTTTTT
v_gene: TRBV13
len: 14
abundance: -
j_gene: TRBJ1-4
d_gene: -

CDR3aa: CASSLWASWQRDTQYF
CDR3nt: TGTGCCAGCAGCTTGTGGGCGTCCTGGCAGAGAGATACGCAGTATTTT
v_gene: TRBV5-6
len: 16
abundance: -
j_gene: TRBJ2-3
d_gene: -

CDR3aa: CASSPLFPTNEKLFF
CDR3nt: TGTGCCAGCAGCCCCCTATTCCCAACTAATGAAAAACTGTTTTTT
v_gene: TRBV14
len: 15
abundance: -
j_gene: TRBJ1-4
d_gene: -

CDR3aa: CASSPWERDDEQFF
CDR3nt: TGTGCCAGCTCACCATGGGAAAGGGACGATGAGCAGTTCTTC
v_gene: TRBV18
len: 14
abundance: -
j_gene: TRBJ2-1
d_gene: -

CDR3aa: CASSDRVHGYTF
CDR3nt: TGTGCCAGCAGCGACAGGGTCCATGGCTACACCTTC
v_gene: TRBV9
len: 12
abundance: -
j_gene: TRBJ1-2
d_gene: -